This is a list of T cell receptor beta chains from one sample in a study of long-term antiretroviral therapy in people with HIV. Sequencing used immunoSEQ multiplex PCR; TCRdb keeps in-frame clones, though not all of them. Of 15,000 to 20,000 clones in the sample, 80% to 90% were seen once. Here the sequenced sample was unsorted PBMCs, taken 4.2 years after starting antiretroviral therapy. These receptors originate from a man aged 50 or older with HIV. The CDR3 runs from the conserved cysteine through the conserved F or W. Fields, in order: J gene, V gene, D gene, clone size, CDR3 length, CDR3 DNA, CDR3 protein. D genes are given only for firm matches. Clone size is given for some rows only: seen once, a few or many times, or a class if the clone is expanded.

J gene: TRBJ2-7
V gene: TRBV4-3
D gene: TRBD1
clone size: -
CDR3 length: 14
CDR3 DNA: TGCGCCAGCAGCCTAGGACAGGGGGAGGACGAGCAGTACTTC
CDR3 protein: CASSLGQGEDEQYF

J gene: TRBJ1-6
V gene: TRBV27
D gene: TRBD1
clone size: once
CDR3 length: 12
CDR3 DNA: TGTGCCAGCAGTGCGCAAGGGGGCCCCCTCCACTTT
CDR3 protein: CASSAQGGPLHF

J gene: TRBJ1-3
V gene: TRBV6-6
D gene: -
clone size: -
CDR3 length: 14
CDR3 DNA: TGTGCCAGCAGTTACGTCGGAGGTGGAAACACCATATATTTT
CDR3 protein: CASSYVGGGNTIYF

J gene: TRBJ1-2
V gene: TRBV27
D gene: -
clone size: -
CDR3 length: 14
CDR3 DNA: TGTGCCAGCAGTATGCTTGGTGGGGGCTATGGCTACACCTTC
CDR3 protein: CASSMLGGGYGYTF

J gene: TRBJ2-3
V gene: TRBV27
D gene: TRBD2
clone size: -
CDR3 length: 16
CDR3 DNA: TGTGCCAGCAGTGAGAGGACTAGCGGAAACACAGATACGCAGTATTTT
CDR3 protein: CASSERTSGNTDTQYF

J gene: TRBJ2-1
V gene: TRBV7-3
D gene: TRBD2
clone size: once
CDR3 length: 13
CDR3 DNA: TGTGCCAGCAGCTTAACCGGGGGGAATGAGCAGTTCTTC
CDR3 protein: CASSLTGGNEQFF

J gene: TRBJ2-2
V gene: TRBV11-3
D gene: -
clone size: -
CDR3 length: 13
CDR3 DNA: TGTGCCAGCAGCTTAGAGGTGTCCGGGGAGCTGTTTTTT
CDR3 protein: CASSLEVSGELFF

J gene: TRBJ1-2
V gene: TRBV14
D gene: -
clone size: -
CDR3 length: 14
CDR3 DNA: TGTGCCAGCAGCCAAGATAGGATAGCTGGTGGCTACACCTTC
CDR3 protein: CASSQDRIAGGYTF

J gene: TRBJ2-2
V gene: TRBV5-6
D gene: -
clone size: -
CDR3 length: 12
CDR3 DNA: TGTGCCAGCAGCCCTTTTTCCGGGGAGCTGTTTTTT
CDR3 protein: CASSPFSGELFF

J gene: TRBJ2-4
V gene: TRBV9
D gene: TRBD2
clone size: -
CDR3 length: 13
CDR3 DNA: TGTGCCAGCAGCGGCACCACGGGGGGCATTCAGTACTTC
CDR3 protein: CASSGTTGGIQYF

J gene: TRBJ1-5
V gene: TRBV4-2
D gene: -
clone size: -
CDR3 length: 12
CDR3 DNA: TGTGCCAGCAGCCAACAGAATCAGCCCCAGCATTTT
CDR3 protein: CASSQQNQPQHF

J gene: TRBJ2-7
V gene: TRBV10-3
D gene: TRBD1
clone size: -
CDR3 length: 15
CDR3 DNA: TGTGCCATCAGTGATAGGGACAGGGGCTCCTACGAGCAGTACTTC
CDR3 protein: CAISDRDRGSYEQYF

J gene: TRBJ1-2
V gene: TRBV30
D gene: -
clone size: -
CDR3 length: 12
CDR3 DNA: TGTGCGTGGAGAGAGGAGGGGGATGGCTACACCTTC
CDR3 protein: CAWREEGDGYTF

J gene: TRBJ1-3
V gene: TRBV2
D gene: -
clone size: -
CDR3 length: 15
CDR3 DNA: TGTGCCAGCAGTGAGTTAGTGAGCTCTGGAAACACCATATATTTT
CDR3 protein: CASSELVSSGNTIYF